The 12 T cell receptor beta chains listed next were all sequenced from one sample in a study of OX40 agonist ivuxolimab in advanced cancers. The library was produced with the immunoSEQ multiplex PCR assay. TCRdb's version of the immuneACCESS table is confined to in-frame rearrangements and falls short of the full clone set. An unresolved V gene accounts for under half of the shortfall where checked; the remainder is of unknown origin. The sample data list 35,000 or so clones, and around 82% of these were observed just once. The ten largest clones capture about 1.8% of the sample. The sequencing used CD4+ or CD8+ T cells sorted from blood, collected in a trial of the OX40 agonist ivuxolimab. These receptors came from an adult with an advanced solid tumor such as melanoma, head and neck, liver or kidney cancer.

V is TRBV18 and J is TRBJ1-1; no definite D call. Germline V gene lookup returns CDR1 KGHSH and CDR2 LQKENI. V gave up 4 bases and J gave up 4 bases, with 4 bases separating them. The CDR3 has 11 residues. CDR3 DNA sequence: TGTGCCAGCTCACAGAGCACTGAAGCTTTCTTT. Its protein is CASSQSTEAFF.

The chain carries TRBV6-1 and TRBJ1-2; 10 bases map to TRBD1. Per germline, CDR1 MNHNS and CDR2 SASEGT. The trim removed 1 base at V and 8 bases at J, leaving 7 bases unmatched. This CDR3 has 15 residues. This chain's CDR3 is CASSEDGTGAKGYTF. CDR3 DNA sequence: TGTGCCAGCAGTGAAGATGGGACAGGGGCAAAGGGCTACACCTTC.

This clone was seen only once. The rearrangement joins TRBV7-9 to TRBJ2-1; D is unclear. Germline CDR1 reads SEHNR; CDR2 reads FQNEAQ (reference sequence). The CDR3 consists of 14 residues. V was cut by 2 bases and J by 5 bases, with 10 bases left in between. The CDR3 loop reads CASSLKEWDNEQFF. The CDR3 DNA reads as TGTGCCAGCAGCTTAAAAGAGTGGGACAATGAGCAGTTCTTC.

The chain uses TRBV11-3 and TRBJ1-1, with D uncertain. There are 13 residues in the CDR3. Looked up from germline, CDR1 is SGHNT and CDR2 is YENEEA. V was clipped by 5 bases and J by 2 bases, with 9 bases between them. The CDR3 sequence: CASSQGRNTEAFF. CDR3 nucleotide sequence: TGTGCCAGCAGCCAAGGAAGAAACACTGAAGCTTTCTTT.

CDR3 sequence: CASSPLTSDPTDTQYF. The DNA of the CDR3 is TGTGCCAGCAGCCCCTTGACTAGCGATCCCACAGATACGCAGTATTTT. The chain recombines TRBV4-2 with TRBJ2-3, with 8 bases identical to TRBD2. The trim removed 4 bases at V and 2 bases at J, leaving 8 bases unmatched. Germline V lookup: CDR1 LGHNA, CDR2 YNFKEQ. The length of the CDR3 is 16 residues.

The chain couples TRBV7-2 to TRBJ2-5; tentatively, D is TRBD2 (7 bases). Germline V gene sequence: CDR1 SGHTA, CDR2 FQGNSA. CDR3 length: 14 residues. Trimming took off 3 bases at V and 5 bases at J, with 13 bases between the two ends. The CDR3 protein is CASSFPGGWETQYF. CDR3 sequence (DNA): TGTGCCAGCAGCTTTCCGGGGGGCTGGGAGACCCAGTACTTC. Looking up the rest from reference TRBV7-2 and TRBJ2-5 gives the full variable domain: GAGVSQSPSNKVTEKGKDVELRCDPISGHTALYWYRQSLGQGLEFLIYFQGNSAPDKSGLPSDRFSAERTGGSVSTLTIQRTQQEDSAVYLCASSFPGGWETQYFGPGTRLLVL.

Here the CDR3 reads CASSLVEVLGYEQYF. CDR3 bases: TGTGCCAGCAGCTTAGTAGAAGTTCTGGGATACGAGCAGTACTTC. The chain uses TRBV7-9 and TRBJ2-7; D remains ambiguous. V dropped 1 base and J dropped 4 bases, with 14 bases sitting between them. CDR3 length: 15 residues. Germline CDR1 SEHNR, CDR2 FQNEAQ (reference sequence). Combining the CDR3 with reference TRBV7-9 and TRBJ2-7 gives the whole variable domain DTGVSQNPRHKITKRGQNVTFRCDPISEHNRLYWYRQTLGQGPEFLTYFQNEAQLEKSRLLSDRFSAERPKGSFSTLEIQRTEQGDSAMYLCASSLVEVLGYEQYFGPGTRLTVT.

V usage is TRBV7-3 and J usage is TRBJ2-5, with TRBD2 as a possible D gene (5 bases). Trimming pared 1 base from V and 7 bases from J, leaving 10 bases between. Germline-derived CDR1 and CDR2 are SGHTA and FQGTGA. CDR3 length: 13 residues. CDR3 amino acids: CASSLREKGTQYF. DNA of the CDR3: TGTGCCAGCAGCTTAAGGGAGAAGGGGACCCAGTACTTC.

The gene calls are TRBV6-1 and TRBJ1-6; a possible D gene is TRBD1 (5 bases). This CDR3 spans 17 amino acids. The V end lost 3 bases, the J end lost 9 bases, and 21 bases lay between the germline ends. Germline V lookup: CDR1 MNHNS, CDR2 SASEGT. CDR3: CASSDTRRLQEGSPLHF. The DNA of the CDR3 is TGTGCCAGCAGTGATACTCGCCGCCTACAGGAGGGTTCACCCCTCCACTTT.

This sequence joins TRBV6-4 and TRBJ2-3; the match to TRBD1 covers 8 bases. Germline values: CDR1 MRHNA, CDR2 SNTAGT. The CDR3 has 15 amino acids. J lost 2 bases, V lost 6 bases, and 7 bases had no gene match. This CDR3 reads CASRDRDPTTDTQYF. The CDR3 bases are TGTGCCAGCAGGGACAGGGACCCCACCACAGATACGCAGTATTTT.

V usage is TRBV27 and J usage is TRBJ2-1; TRBD1 is a possible D gene (6 bases). The germline V and J ends were trimmed by 3 bases and 8 bases, with 17 bases remaining between them. The CDR3 extends over 15 amino acids. Germline assignment: CDR1 MNHEY and CDR2 SMNVEV (reference sequence). CDR3: CASSFLGAQNYEQFF. The DNA of the CDR3 is TGTGCCAGCAGTTTTCTGGGGGCGCAGAACTATGAGCAGTTCTTC.

This clone was found once. The rearrangement links TRBV7-2 to TRBJ2-7; D tentatively reads TRBD1 or TRBD2 (7 bases each). V shed 5 bases and J shed 2 bases, with 19 bases lying between them. The CDR3 runs to 16 residues. Germline loops: CDR1 SGHTA, CDR2 FQGNSA. CDR3 in amino acids: CASSVQGGAIAYEQYF. The DNA for the CDR3 is TGTGCCAGCAGCGTCCAGGGGGGGGCGATCGCCTACGAGCAGTACTTC.